The 16 T cell receptor beta chains below come from one sample, sequenced in a study of beta chain features in type 1 diabetes. Antigens of these TCRs are unknown. The whole isolated RNA underwent reverse transcription, so sequencing captured expressed TCRB transcripts. Method: immunoSEQ multiplex PCR; TCRdb's copy keeps in-frame clones and lacks some. The sample records approximately 730,000 clones, under 15% being singletons. Overall study results and limits: In every one of the four CD4+ subsets, TCRB CDR3s were moderately but significantly shorter in Type 1 diabetes patients.

The specimen was naive CD4+ T cells from blood. The receptors originated from a man aged 18 to 35 with type 1 diabetes.

This clone was found a few times. The rearrangement links TRBV10-2 to TRBJ2-3; D is unresolved. Germline CDR1 and CDR2: WSHSY and SAAADI. V shed 4 bases and J shed 0 bases, with 8 bases lying between them. This CDR3 contains 14 residues. CDR3 DNA sequence: TGCGCCAGCAGTGCGATCGCTAGCACAGATACGCAGTATTTT. Translated, it gives CASSAIASTDTQYF.

The CDR3 is CASSDTGQGRSPLHF. The CDR3 nucleotides are TGTGCCAGCAGTGACACCGGACAGGGACGGTCACCCCTCCACTTT. This sequence joins TRBV6-4 and TRBJ1-6, with 8 positions matching TRBD1. This CDR3 has 15 residues. Losses at the gene ends were 2 bases for V and 10 bases for J; bases not matched to a gene: 7. Germline assignment: CDR1 MRHNA and CDR2 SNTAGT.

This clone was counted a few times. The chain joins TRBV7-9 to TRBJ1-6; D perhaps matches TRBD1 (6 bases). The germline gives CDR1 SEHNR, CDR2 FQNEAQ (reference sequence). This CDR3 spans 15 amino acids. V lost 6 bases, J lost 5 bases, and 14 bases lay in between. The CDR3 here is CASSFGQGNNSPLHF. In nucleotides, the CDR3 is TGTGCCAGCAGTTTCGGCCAGGGGAATAATTCACCCCTCCACTTT.

The chain recombines TRBV7-9 with TRBJ1-5, with 8 bases fitting TRBD1. The CDR3 is 15 residues long. The germline V gene encodes CDR1 SEHNR and CDR2 FQNEAQ (reference sequence). V trimming: 4 bases; J trimming: 6 bases; junction bases outside the gene matches: 8. CDR3 sequence reads: CASSSGQGRGQPQHF. DNA of the CDR3: TGTGCCAGCAGCTCCGGACAGGGCCGGGGTCAGCCCCAGCATTTT. Full variable domain (missing parts from reference TRBV7-9 and TRBJ1-5): DTGVSQNPRHKITKRGQNVTFRCDPISEHNRLYWYRQTLGQGPEFLTYFQNEAQLEKSRLLSDRFSAERPKGSFSTLEIQRTEQGDSAMYLCASSSGQGRGQPQHFGDGTRLSIL.

This clone has more than one count but fewer than ten. The genes are TRBV7-9 and TRBJ1-5, with a weak D call TRBD1 (5 bases). This CDR3 spans 12 amino acids. Germline loops: CDR1 SEHNR, CDR2 FQNEAQ (reference sequence). The V and J ends lost 5 bases and 8 bases respectively, with 10 bases between them. As DNA, the CDR3 is TGTGCCAGCAGCCCTATAGGGGAGCCCCAGCATTTT. Translated: CASSPIGEPQHF.

With regard to this clone: Other DNA sequences in the sample encode the same CDR3. The chain has TRBV5-1 and TRBJ2-3; D not resolved. Germline V gives CDR1 SGHRS, CDR2 YFSETQ. This CDR3 region has 15 residues. V was trimmed by 0 bases and J by 0 bases, leaving 8 bases between them. The CDR3 DNA follows: TGCGCCAGCAGCTTGGGTGGCGTGAGCACAGATACGCAGTATTTT. This sequence encodes CASSLGGVSTDTQYF.

This rearrangement joins TRBV7-8 to TRBJ1-3; D uncertain. The V end was cut by 1 base, the J end by 0 bases, with 10 bases between. Germline CDR1 reads SGHVS; CDR2 reads FQNEAQ. The CDR3 runs 16 residues. The CDR3 DNA sequence: TGTGCCAGCAGCTTAGGTTCCACATTCTCTGGAAACACCATATATTTT. Its protein product is CASSLGSTFSGNTIYF.

This chain links TRBV28 with TRBJ2-1; no clear D. V was clipped by 5 bases and J by 1 base, with 12 bases between them. The CDR3 is 15 residues long. From germline, CDR1 is MDHEN and CDR2 SYDVKM. This chain's CDR3 is CASSRPGQSYNEQFF. CDR3 sequence (DNA): TGTGCCAGCAGTAGACCGGGCCAATCCTACAATGAGCAGTTCTTC.

This clone was counted a few times. The rearrangement links TRBV6-5 to TRBJ1-1; 7 bases match TRBD1. After removal of 0 bases from V and 5 bases from J, the junction contained 3 bases not matched to a gene. From germline, CDR1 is MNHEY and CDR2 SVGAGI. The CDR3 is 14 residues long. The CDR3 nucleotides read TGTGCCAGCAGTTACTCAGGGGGCAGGACTGAAGCTTTCTTT. Residues: CASSYSGGRTEAFF.

The CDR3 is CASSSRASGSYGYTF. The CDR3 DNA reads TGTGCCAGCAGCTCCAGGGCTTCTGGGAGCTATGGCTACACCTTC. This rearrangement joins TRBV7-9 to TRBJ1-2, with TRBD1 as a possible D gene (5 bases). The CDR3 spans 15 residues. Trimming removed 4 bases from V and 4 bases from J, with 16 bases in between. The V gene's germline CDR1 is SEHNR and CDR2 FQNEAQ (reference sequence).

This clone was observed a handful of times. The rearrangement uses TRBV28 and TRBJ2-1; the D is unclear. CDR1 and CDR2 (germline): MDHEN, SYDVKM. The CDR3 consists of 12 residues. V shed 6 bases and J shed 6 bases, with 9 bases lying between them. CDR3 coding DNA: TGTGCCAGCAGGACGCAGACCAATGAGCAGTTCTTC. It is translated as CASRTQTNEQFF. Looking up the rest from reference TRBV28 and TRBJ2-1 gives the full variable domain: DVKVTQSSRYLVKRTGEKVFLECVQDMDHENMFWYRQDPGLGLRLIYFSYDVKMKEKGDIPEGYSVSREKKERFSLILESASTNQTSMYLCASRTQTNEQFFGPGTRLTVL.

This clone has a count of ten or more. The V and J genes are TRBV28 and TRBJ2-7; a possible D gene is TRBD1 (6 bases). V was pared by 2 bases and J by 3 bases, with 8 bases between. This CDR3 has 13 amino acids. CDR1 is MDHEN and CDR2 is SYDVKM in the germline V gene. This CDR3 is CASSLGQIYEQYF. DNA for the CDR3: TGTGCCAGCAGTTTAGGACAGATCTACGAGCAGTACTTC.

There are a few counts of this clone. The V and J genes are TRBV30 and TRBJ1-2; D gene ambiguous. The ends were cut back, 3 bases at V and 6 bases at J, with 11 bases in the middle. The germline V gene has CDR1 GTSNPN and CDR2 SVGIG (reference sequence). The CDR3 length is 12 residues. CDR3: CAWSAVEDGYTF. DNA of the CDR3: TGTGCCTGGAGCGCAGTCGAGGATGGCTACACCTTC.

The V call is TRBV21-1, the J call TRBJ2-7; no check of the table's D call, TRBD1, against the DNA was made. TRBV21-1 is listed as a pseudogene. The CDR3 runs 16 residues. CDR3 loop: CASRILRGQGANEQYF. The DNA of the CDR3 is TGTGCCAGCCGCATCCTAAGGGGGCAGGGAGCCAACGAGCAGTACTTC.

The chain recombines TRBV21-1 with TRBJ2-1. TRBV21-1 is a pseudogene locus. There are 16 residues in the CDR3. CDR3 nucleotides: TGTGCCAGCAGCTCGCCCGGGACGGTTACCTACAATGAGCAGTTCTTC. Translating gives CASSSPGTVTYNEQFF.

This rearrangement joins TRBV7-6 to TRBJ2-3; no clear D gene. This CDR3 region has 15 residues. Trimming shortened V by 1 base and J by 2 bases, and 10 bases separated the two germline ends. CDR1 and CDR2 from the germline V gene are SGHVS and FNYEAQ. CDR3 loop: CASSLGLGNTDTQYF. For the CDR3, the DNA is TGTGCCAGCAGCTTAGGATTAGGGAACACAGATACGCAGTATTTT. The whole variable domain, filled in from reference TRBV7-6 and TRBJ2-3, reads GAGVSQSPRYKVTKRGQDVALRCDPISGHVSLYWYRQALGQGPEFLTYFNYEAQQDKSGLPNDRFSAERPEGSISTLTIQRTEQRDSAMYRCASSLGLGNTDTQYFGPGTRLTVL.